These 9 T cell receptor beta chains came from one sample sequenced in a study of blood T cell repertoires in COVID-19. This table comes from immunoSEQ multiplex PCR, and its TCRdb copy is limited to in-frame clones, with some not included. The data hold over 450,000 clones, with 85% to 90% observed a single time. Sequencing input: peripheral blood. The receptors here all came from a woman aged 45-65 years with COVID-19, enrolled during active disease.

The rearrangement links TRBV9 to TRBJ2-7, with 9 bases identical to TRBD1. Per germline, CDR1 SGDLS and CDR2 YYNGEE. The CDR3 has 15 amino acids. V lost 1 base, J lost 2 bases, and 4 bases stayed unmatched. The CDR3 loop reads CASSVQGQGTYEQYF. The CDR3 coding sequence is TGTGCCAGCAGCGTACAAGGACAGGGGACCTACGAGCAGTACTTC. The full variable domain, rest sourced from reference TRBV9 and TRBJ2-7, is DSGVTQTPKHLITATGQRVTLRCSPRSGDLSVYWYQQSLDQGLQFLIQYYNGEERAKGNILERFSAQQFPDLHSELNLSSLELGDSALYFCASSVQGQGTYEQYFGPGTRLTVT.

V usage is TRBV6-1 and J usage is TRBJ1-5; the match to TRBD1 covers 12 bases. This CDR3 comprises 17 residues. Germline CDR1 is MNHNS and CDR2 is SASEGT. Losses at the gene ends were 4 bases for V and 1 base for J; bases not matched to a gene: 5. The CDR3 region has the DNA TGTGCCAGCAGTGGGGGACAGGGGGCGTCGAGCAATCAGCCCCAGCATTTT. Translated: CASSGGQGASSNQPQHF.

This chain uses TRBV29-1 with TRBJ1-1; 7 nucleotides match TRBD1. CDR1 is SQVTM and CDR2 is ANQGSEA in the germline V gene. The CDR3 consists of 14 residues. The V and J ends lost 4 bases and 1 base, in that order; junction bases with no gene match: 6. CDR3 nucleotide sequence: TGCAGCGTTGCAGGGGGTGCATCGAACACTGAAGCTTTCTTT. Amino acids: CSVAGGASNTEAFF.

The V and J genes are TRBV6-5 and TRBJ1-1; 7 bases are shared with TRBD1. Trimming removed 6 bases from V and 0 bases from J; junction bases left unmatched: 7. The CDR3 is 15 residues long. The germline gives CDR1 MNHEY, CDR2 SVGAGI. CDR3 DNA sequence: TGTGCCAGCAGCCCGGGACAGAAATTGAACACTGAAGCTTTCTTT. It yields the protein CASSPGQKLNTEAFF.

The chain carries TRBV7-2 and TRBJ2-2; D remains unclear. CDR3 length equals 15 residues. Trimming pared 6 bases from V and 2 bases from J, leaving 13 bases between. CDR1 and CDR2 from the germline V gene are SGHTA and FQGNSA. In nucleotides, the CDR3 is TGTGCCAGCAGATCGGTCCCCTATAACACCGGGGAGCTGTTTTTT. Its translation is CASRSVPYNTGELFF.

This chain links TRBV28 with TRBJ1-1; 9 nucleotides align to TRBD1. The CDR3 totals 14 residues. J lost 6 bases, V lost 5 bases, and 7 bases had no gene match. Per the germline V gene, CDR1 is MDHEN and CDR2 is SYDVKM. The CDR3 DNA reads TGTGCCAGCAGTAAACAGGGGGCTCAGGCTGAAGCTTTCTTT. This encodes CASSKQGAQAEAFF.

This rearrangement joins TRBV30 to TRBJ2-5; 8 bases match TRBD2. Germline loops: CDR1 GTSNPN, CDR2 SVGIG (reference sequence). The CDR3 contains 14 residues. The trim removed 3 bases at V and 2 bases at J, leaving 5 bases unmatched. The CDR3 here is CAWRPRGGQETQYF. The CDR3 DNA reads as TGTGCCTGGAGACCCCGGGGGGGGCAAGAGACCCAGTACTTC. The entire variable domain, with the rest obtained from reference TRBV30 and TRBJ2-5, is as follows: SQTIHQWPATLVQPVGSPLSLECTVEGTSNPNLYWYRQAAGRGLQLLFYSVGIGQISSEVPQNLSASRPQDRQFILSSKKLLLSDSGFYLCAWRPRGGQETQYFGPGTRLLVL.

Details on this clone: The same CDR3 arises from other DNA sequences in this sample as well. V usage is TRBV7-9 and J usage is TRBJ1-6; 8 nucleotides agree with TRBD1. The ends lost 3 bases at V and 9 bases at J; junction bases unmatched: 4. The germline CDR1 and CDR2 sequences are SEHNR and FQNEAQ (reference sequence). The CDR3 has 14 residues. This chain's CDR3 is CASSFGQGTSPLHF. CDR3 bases: TGTGCCAGCAGCTTTGGACAGGGCACTTCACCCCTCCACTTT.

J is TRBJ2-7 and V is TRBV9; D is perhaps TRBD1 (5 bases). The CDR3 runs 14 residues. The ends were cut back, 2 bases at V and 1 base at J, with 10 bases in the middle. The germline CDR1 and CDR2 sequences are SGDLS and YYNGEE. CDR3 in amino acids: CASSVSPGSYEQYF. The CDR3 bases are TGTGCCAGCAGCGTCTCCCCAGGGTCCTACGAGCAGTACTTC.